This T cell receptor beta chain emerged from a study of blood T cells in healthy people across ages. Study outcomes and limitations: Comparison with aged donors showed that long-lived donors had more naive CD4+ cells and higher diversity.

The second PCR ran about 7 to 12 cycles with a sample-barcoded 5' primer and J-beta primers. TCRdb recomputed calls from the 5' RACE reads with MiXCR, one row per CDR3 protein. The table has roughly 1.9 million distinct CDR3 sequences, about two fifths seen once; the top ten hold about 23%. Every sample gave at least 5 micrograms of total RNA when it was extracted. This CDR3 is built from 14 residues. Germline-derived CDR1 and CDR2 are SGHTA and FQGNSA. In the case of this clonotype: No antigen is known for it. Being one base from a much bigger clone, this may be a read error.

The receptor was isolated from a human donor in good health. The material sequenced was blood. This sequence joins TRBV7-2 and TRBJ1-4, with unresolved D. The CDR3 coding sequence is TGTGCCAGCAGCCAAGGGCCAACTAAGGAAAAACTGTTTTTT. It specifies CASSQGPTKEKLFF.